This TCR beta chain was obtained from a study of blood T cell repertoires in COVID-19. The wider study: T cells, B-cell-depleted T cells, or PBMCs provided the cDNA or gDNA that served as material.

Germline V lookup: CDR1 SGHKS, CDR2 YYEKEE (reference sequence). V shed 0 bases and J 7 bases; nucleotides not matched to a gene: 8. The CDR3 extends over 15 amino acids. Profiling relied on immunoSEQ multiplex PCR, and the TCRdb table lists in-frame clones only, not all of them. Of under 200,000 clones listed, roughly 90% were seen once; the top ten hold roughly 0.82%. Everyone who took part was about 18 to 89 years old, and they came from 20 to 25 US areas. Two consecutive negative NP/OP PCR tests, clearance, or resolved symptoms defined Cohort 3 recovery. The chain couples TRBV5-5 to TRBJ2-7; 9 bases line up with TRBD1. Sequenced: PBMCs or T cells enriched from blood (not recorded which). This TCR was sampled from a woman under 30 who had recovered from COVID-19. CDR3 sequence (DNA): TGTGCCAGCAGCTTGGTTGGACAGGGGACGGGGGAGCAGTACTTC. This translates into CASSLVGQGTGEQYF.